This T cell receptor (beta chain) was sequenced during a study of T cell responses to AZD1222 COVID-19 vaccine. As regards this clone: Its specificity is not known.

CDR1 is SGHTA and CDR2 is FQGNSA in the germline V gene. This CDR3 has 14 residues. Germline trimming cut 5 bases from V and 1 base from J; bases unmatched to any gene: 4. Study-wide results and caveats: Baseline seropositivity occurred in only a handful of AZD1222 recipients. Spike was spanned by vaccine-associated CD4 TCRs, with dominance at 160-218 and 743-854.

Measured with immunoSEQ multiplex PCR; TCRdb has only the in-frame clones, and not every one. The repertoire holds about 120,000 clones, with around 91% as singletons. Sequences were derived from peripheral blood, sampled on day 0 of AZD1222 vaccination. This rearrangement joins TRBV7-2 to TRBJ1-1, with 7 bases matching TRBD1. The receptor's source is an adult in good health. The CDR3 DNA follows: TGTGCCAGCAGCATCGGGACAGCGAACACTGAAGCTTTCTTT. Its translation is CASSIGTANTEAFF.